One sample yielded the 21 T cell receptor beta chains listed below, sequenced in a study of human T cells and chemical hapten exposure. TCRdb used MiXCR to reprocess the RACE reads, holding one entry per CDR3 protein. The data show 240,000 or so distinct CDR3 sequences, 7.5% to 10% seen once. Time point of the sample: pre-sensitization, week 0. Noted treatment: therapeutic diphenylcyclopropenone sensitization with weekly scalp DPC. Specimen: whole blood, collected in connection with sensitization to the hapten diphenylcyclopropenone (DPC). Receptors originate from a woman aged 35 to 49 with alopecia areata. Some clones in this sample may be carry-over from other donors' samples.

This chain connects TRBV27 to TRBJ2-7; no clear D. The V end was cut by 2 bases, the J end by 4 bases, with 9 bases between. The CDR3 is 13 amino acids. Germline loops: CDR1 MNHEY, CDR2 SMNVEV (reference sequence). CDR3 sequence (DNA): TGTGCCAGCAGTTTAGGTGACGCTTACGAGCAGTACTTC. Protein product: CASSLGDAYEQYF.

This clonotype was seen repeatedly, ten times or more. The rearrangement uses TRBV6-4 and TRBJ2-3, with 8 bases lining up with TRBD2. Per the germline V gene, CDR1 is MRHNA and CDR2 is SNTAGT. This CDR3 is built from 14 residues. Losses at the gene ends were 4 bases for V and 0 bases for J; bases not matched to a gene: 0. CDR3 in DNA: TGTGCCAGCAGTGCTAGCGGGAGCACAGATACGCAGTATTTT. Translation gives CASSASGSTDTQYF.

The sample holds a few counts of this clonotype. The chain couples TRBV27 to TRBJ2-3; the D is unclear. Between the trimmed V and J ends, which lost 8 bases and 4 bases, there was a span of 13 bases. This CDR3 is 13 amino acids long. Germline V gives CDR1 MNHEY, CDR2 SMNVEV (reference sequence). The CDR3 DNA follows: TGTGCCAGCTGGCGCTCAGATGCAGATACGCAGTATTTT. As protein: CASWRSDADTQYF.

The chain has TRBV7-9 and TRBJ1-6; TRBD1 is a possible D gene (6 bases). Trimming took 3 bases from V and 4 from J, leaving 7 bases between them. The CDR3 runs to 14 residues. CDR1 SEHNR and CDR2 FQNEAQ come from the germline V gene (reference sequence). The CDR3 here is CASSLGAYNSPLHF. CDR3 coding DNA: TGTGCCAGCAGCTTGGGGGCATATAATTCACCCCTCCACTTT.

This clonotype was observed a handful of times. J is TRBJ2-1 and V is TRBV27; possibly TRBD2 for D (5 bases). The CDR3 contains 14 residues. Trimming removed 2 bases from V and 5 bases from J, with 10 bases in between. Germline V gene sequence: CDR1 MNHEY, CDR2 SMNVEV (reference sequence). CDR3 bases: TGTGCCAGCAGTTTACGGCCGGGAAACAATGAGCAGTTCTTC. Protein sequence: CASSLRPGNNEQFF.

The rearrangement links TRBV20-1 to TRBJ2-7, with no clear D. The CDR3 contains 14 residues. Germline V CDR1 and CDR2: DFQATT, SNEGSKA (reference sequence). Trimming took off 1 base at V and 0 bases at J, with 10 bases between the two ends. The CDR3 bases are TGCAGTGCTAGAGGGCAGTCAGTCTCCTACGAGCAGTACTTC. Translating it yields CSARGQSVSYEQYF.

This clonotype was counted between two and nine times. J is TRBJ2-3 and V is TRBV29-1; TRBD2 is a possible D gene (5 bases). Trimming cost V 6 bases and J 1 base, with 8 bases left between them. Germline V gives CDR1 SQVTM, CDR2 ANQGSEA. The CDR3 has 12 amino acids. The chain's CDR3 is CSVEAGTDTQYF. CDR3 sequence (DNA): TGCAGCGTGGAGGCAGGCACAGATACGCAGTATTTT.

This clonotype turned up a few times. The chain has TRBV27 and TRBJ2-7; TRBD1 matches 9 bases. J lost 2 bases, V lost 6 bases, and 5 bases had no gene match. The CDR3 totals 14 residues. From germline, CDR1 is MNHEY and CDR2 SMNVEV (reference sequence). CDR3 residues: CASSNGDRAYEQYF. In DNA, the CDR3 is TGTGCCAGCAGCAATGGGGACAGGGCCTACGAGCAGTACTTC.

The chain has TRBV7-9 and TRBJ2-7; 7 bases are a match to TRBD2. V shed 9 bases, J shed 4 bases, and the junction held 12 bases outside the gene matches. The CDR3 runs 14 residues. Per germline, CDR1 SEHNR and CDR2 FQNEAQ (reference sequence). CDR3: CARTAALAVYEQYF. The CDR3 DNA follows: TGTGCCAGAACAGCTGCCCTAGCGGTTTACGAGCAGTACTTC.

The V and J genes are TRBV5-4 and TRBJ1-1; D may be TRBD1 (5 bases). Per germline, CDR1 SGHNT and CDR2 YYREEE (reference sequence). Trimming took 1 base from V and 5 from J, leaving 15 bases between them. The CDR3 is 15 residues long. As DNA, the CDR3 is TGTGCCAGCAGCTTGTTCGACCGCCGGGGGACTGAAGCTTTCTTT. Encoded protein: CASSLFDRRGTEAFF.

This clonotype was recorded many times. The chain employs TRBV12-3 or TRBV12-4 and TRBJ2-3; D might be TRBD2 (6 bases). The CDR3 sequence is 13 residues long. Trimming stripped 7 bases from V and 6 bases from J, with 14 bases between. The CDR3 sequence: CASTWRGVDTQYF. As DNA, the CDR3 is TGTGCCAGCACCTGGAGGGGAGTGGATACGCAGTATTTT.

This clonotype was seen repeatedly, ten times or more. This rearrangement joins TRBV7-2 to TRBJ2-1; 7 nucleotides agree with TRBD2. There are 12 residues in the CDR3. V lost 8 bases and J lost 11; bases outside the gene matches: 9. CDR1 SGHTA and CDR2 FQGNSA come from the germline V gene. CDR3 in DNA: TGTGCCAGCGTGGGGGGAGGGCGGCAGCAGTTCTTC. This sequence encodes CASVGGGRQQFF.

In this sample, this clonotype turned up a few times. The rearrangement joins TRBV3-1 to TRBJ2-7; D not resolved. Germline CDR1 and CDR2: LGHDT and YNNKEL (reference sequence). Trimming took off 3 bases at V and 5 bases at J, with 8 bases between the two ends. The CDR3 length is 12 residues. As DNA, the CDR3 is TGTGCCAGCAGCCACCTCGTCGACGAGCAGTACTTC. Translation: CASSHLVDEQYF.

This rearrangement joins TRBV7-8 to TRBJ1-5; D may be TRBD1 (5 bases). Germline V gene lookup returns CDR1 SGHVS and CDR2 FQNEAQ. Trimming removed 4 bases from V and 9 bases from J, with 13 bases in between. The CDR3 length is 13 residues. The CDR3 bases are TGTGCCAGCAGCTCGACGGGGGGACGGCCCCAGCATTTT. Its translation: CASSSTGGRPQHF.

The genes are TRBV6-2 or TRBV6-3 and TRBJ2-2; TRBD2 matches 14 bases. Losses at the gene ends were 10 bases for V and 4 bases for J; bases not matched to a gene: 8. Germline-derived CDR1 and CDR2 are MNHEY and SVGEGT. The CDR3 sequence is 16 residues long. CDR3 DNA: TGTGCCACCCGACTAGCGGGAGGGGGGGGCACCGGGGAGCTGTTTTTT. The encoded protein is CATRLAGGGGTGELFF.

At least ten counts were recorded for this clonotype. The chain carries TRBV20-1 and TRBJ2-3; tentatively, D is TRBD2 (6 bases). The CDR3 extends over 14 amino acids. Trimming removed 6 bases from V and 3 bases from J, with 16 bases in between. Germline V gene sequence: CDR1 DFQATT, CDR2 SNEGSKA (reference sequence). This CDR3 is CSAVRGSATDTQYF. For the CDR3, the DNA is TGCAGTGCCGTACGGGGGTCCGCTACAGATACGCAGTATTTT.

This clonotype was counted a few times. The genes are TRBV28 and TRBJ1-1; possibly TRBD1 for D (6 bases). The length of the CDR3 is 14 residues. CDR1 MDHEN and CDR2 SYDVKM come from the germline V gene. Trimming took 3 bases from V and 0 from J, leaving 8 bases between them. The CDR3 sequence is CASSFGTLNTEAFF. The CDR3, as DNA: TGTGCCAGCAGTTTCGGGACATTGAACACTGAAGCTTTCTTT.

This clonotype was counted a few times. The chain joins TRBV10-3 to TRBJ2-3; D remains unclear. The CDR3 spans 13 residues. Between the trimmed V and J ends, which lost 9 bases and 2 bases, there was a span of 12 bases. Looked up from germline, CDR1 is ENHRY and CDR2 is SYGVKD. CDR3 DNA sequence: TGTGCCATATACTCGTTTAACACAGATACGCAGTATTTT. Translating gives CAIYSFNTDTQYF.

This clonotype was seen a few times. The genes are TRBV20-1 and TRBJ1-5, with 7 positions matching TRBD1. This CDR3 comprises 16 residues. CDR1 and CDR2 from the germline V gene are DFQATT and SNEGSKA (reference sequence). J gave up 4 bases and V 5 bases, and 14 bases lay outside the gene matches. The CDR3 region is CSASQLRQGENQPQHF. CDR3 sequence (DNA): TGCAGTGCTTCCCAGCTTAGACAGGGAGAGAATCAGCCCCAGCATTTT.

CDR3 loop: CSASGQGAVGELFF. CDR3 nucleotide sequence: TGCAGTGCTTCGGGACAGGGGGCGGTCGGGGAGCTGTTTTTT. The rearrangement links TRBV20-1 to TRBJ2-2; 12 nucleotides agree with TRBD1. Germline V gene sequence: CDR1 DFQATT, CDR2 SNEGSKA (reference sequence). The CDR3 is 14 amino acids. The trim removed 5 bases at V and 7 bases at J, leaving 5 bases unmatched.

The chain links TRBV10-3 to TRBJ2-2; 9 bases align to TRBD1. V lost 5 bases, J lost 6 bases, and 7 bases stayed unmatched. The CDR3 has 15 residues. Germline-derived CDR1 and CDR2 are ENHRY and SYGVKD. The CDR3 loop reads CAISHGTGNSGELFF. DNA for the CDR3: TGTGCCATCAGTCATGGGACAGGGAATTCCGGGGAGCTGTTTTTT.